This is a list of T cell receptor beta chains from one sample in a study of T-cell reconstitution after alpha-beta-depleted transplantation in children. MiXCR was run by TCRdb on the PCR reads, yielding one entry per CDR3 protein. The data hold 250,000 to 300,000 distinct CDR3 sequences, with 9.9% observed a single time. The sequencing here drew on PBMCs from the stem cell graft donor, taken from the stem cell graft. These receptors came from a human donor who donated a stem cell graft to a child with SCID. Each CDR3 is given with its conserved first and last residue. Fields, in order: D gene, J gene, V gene, clone size, CDR3 protein, CDR3 DNA. The D gene is left open where the match is weak. For some rows the clone size is stated as once, few or many, or as a class when expanded; others skip it.

>.|TRBJ1-1|TRBV6-1|few
CASSLPGPGPTEAFF
TGTGCCAGCAGCCTACCGGGTCCCGGTCCAACTGAAGCTTTCTTT
>.|TRBJ2-3|TRBV4-1|many
CASSQEGEWRGPDTQYF
TGCGCCAGCAGCCAAGAGGGGGAGTGGCGGGGCCCAGATACGCAGTATTTT
>TRBD2|TRBJ2-3|TRBV20-1|few
CSASQVPRGVTDTQYF
TGCAGTGCTAGCCAAGTTCCGCGGGGGGTCACAGATACGCAGTATTTT
>TRBD1|TRBJ1-1|TRBV20-1|.
CSPGQGVTEAFF
TGCAGTCCGGGACAGGGTGTCACTGAAGCTTTCTTT
>.|TRBJ2-2|TRBV4-1|few
CASSQGQGGVNTGELFF
TGCGCCAGCAGCCAAGGACAGGGAGGGGTTAACACCGGGGAGCTGTTTTTT
>.|TRBJ1-3|TRBV18|few
CASSPGTEFSGNTIYF
TGTGCCAGCTCACCAGGGACGGAATTCTCTGGAAACACCATATATTTT
>.|TRBJ2-1|TRBV12-3/TRBV12-4|few
CASSFLLDEQFF
TGTGCCAGCAGCTTCCTTCTCGATGAGCAGTTCTTC
>.|TRBJ2-5|TRBV5-5|.
CASSPAPRGETQYF
TGTGCCAGCAGTCCCGCCCCTAGGGGCGAGACCCAGTACTTC
>.|TRBJ2-7|TRBV7-9|few
CASSSTGREQYF
TGTGCCAGCAGCTCGACGGGGCGCGAGCAGTACTTC
>TRBD1|TRBJ2-1|TRBV6-1|few
CASLAGTDSLFSYNEQFF
TGTGCCAGTCTGGCCGGGACAGACAGCTTATTCTCCTACAATGAGCAGTTCTTC
>.|TRBJ2-7|TRBV10-3|.
CAISGGPYEQYF
TGTGCCATCAGCGGGGGGCCCTACGAGCAGTACTTC
>.|TRBJ2-1|TRBV5-1|.
CASSVPRPRDEQFF
TGCGCCAGCAGCGTCCCCCGACCCAGGGATGAGCAGTTCTTC
>.|TRBJ1-2|TRBV20-1|few
CSAFGTDYGYTF
TGCAGTGCTTTCGGGACGGACTATGGCTACACCTTC
>.|TRBJ2-1|TRBV11-1|.
CASSLAQGTEQFF
TGTGCCAGCAGCTTAGCGCAAGGTACTGAGCAGTTCTTC
>.|TRBJ2-2|TRBV12-3/TRBV12-4|many
CASLRGLKPELFF
TGTGCCAGCTTGAGGGGCTTGAAACCGGAGCTGTTTTTT
>.|TRBJ2-3|TRBV29-1|many
CSVGVFGDTDTQYF
TGCAGCGTTGGGGTGTTTGGAGACACAGATACGCAGTATTTT
>.|TRBJ1-1|TRBV7-2|.
CASSLVYQNTEAFF
TGTGCCAGCAGCTTAGTATACCAGAACACTGAAGCTTTCTTT
>TRBD1|TRBJ2-2|TRBV7-9|few
CASSPTGGQNTGELFF
TGTGCCAGCAGCCCGACAGGGGGCCAGAACACCGGGGAGCTGTTTTTT
>TRBD1|TRBJ2-3|TRBV12-3/TRBV12-4|many
CASRKGGKDTQYF
TGTGCCAGCAGGAAAGGGGGCAAAGATACGCAGTATTTT
>.|TRBJ1-1|TRBV29-1|few
CSVGTYNLEVFF
TGCAGCGTGGGGACATACAATCTTGAAGTTTTCTTT
>.|TRBJ2-1|TRBV20-1|.
CSASDRPWGNEQFF
TGCAGTGCGAGTGACAGGCCCTGGGGCAATGAGCAGTTCTTC
>.|TRBJ2-7|TRBV25-1|few
CASSESGIFTEQYF
TGTGCCAGCAGTGAATCTGGAATTTTCACCGAGCAGTACTTC
>.|TRBJ2-1|TRBV19|many
CASSIRGDWKNEQFF
TGTGCCAGTAGTATTCGCGGGGATTGGAAAAATGAGCAGTTCTTC
>TRBD1|TRBJ1-6|TRBV7-9|few
CASSPPGTGASPLHF
TGTGCCAGCAGCCCTCCCGGGACAGGTGCTTCACCCCTCCACTTT
>TRBD1|TRBJ2-2|TRBV20-1|few
CSAPGQGFTGELFF
TGCAGTGCTCCGGGACAGGGTTTTACCGGGGAGCTGTTTTTT
>.|TRBJ2-1|TRBV12-3/TRBV12-4|.
CASSSPAAVGYEQFF
TGTGCCAGCAGTTCCCCGGCGGCGGTGGGGTATGAGCAGTTCTTC
>.|TRBJ1-5|TRBV6-1|.
CASRDIQPQHF
TGTGCCAGCCGTGACATTCAGCCCCAGCATTTT
>TRBD1|TRBJ2-3|TRBV15|.
CATTRQGPDTQYF
TGTGCCACCACCCGACAGGGCCCAGATACGCAGTATTTT
>.|TRBJ1-1|TRBV3-1|.
CASSPGRGTTFF
TGTGCCAGCAGCCCCGGGCGGGGTACAACTTTCTTT
>.|TRBJ1-6|TRBV12-3/TRBV12-4|many
CASSPGGVGLSPLHF
TGTGCCAGCAGTCCCGGGGGGGTTGGTTTGTCACCCCTCCACTTT